This TCR beta chain was sequenced for a study of control samples from healthy donors and cancer patients (TCRdb year 2020). The CDR3 starts with the cysteine, ends with the phenylalanine, and has 18 residues. Here the CDR3 DNA is all that survives: 54 bases in frame from base 1. Compared with germline, V lacks 0 bases and J lacks 4 bases; bases without a gene match: 7. CDR1 and CDR2 were assigned from the germline V gene as LGHNA and YSLEER. Receptor amplification or capture employed the immunoSEQ multiplex PCR assay. The table was pulled from immuneACCESS by TCRdb, which kept in-frame rearrangements only. Such tables lose some clones; where checked, under half of the loss comes from unresolved V genes, and the rest has no known cause. This sample has roughly 68,000 clones in its table, and approximately 83% of those were observed once. Together, the top ten hold 15% to 19% of the sample. On this clone itself: It has no known antigen specificity. There are no base qualities to consult, and no much larger clone falls within one base.

Sequencing was performed on blood. This clonotype was sampled from a man aged 55 to 70 in good health. This receptor chain uses TRBV4-3 and TRBJ1-6; 9 central nucleotides agree with TRBD1. CDR3 region: CASSQDGTGRGYNSPLHF. The DNA is TGCGCCAGCAGCCAAGATGGGACAGGGAGGGGTTATAATTCACCCCTCCACTTT.